The clone carrying this T cell receptor beta chain was found a few times. What it recognizes is unknown. The CDR3 covers 15 residues. Trimming cost V 3 bases and J 2 bases, with 13 bases left between them. CDR1 and CDR2 (germline): LGHNA, YSLEER. The data originate from a study of blood T cells in healthy people across ages. Study observations and caveats: Naive and antigen-experienced cells could not be conclusively compared, given unsorted PBMCs.

The second PCR ran about 6 to 12 cycles with a sample-barcoded 5' primer and J-beta primers. TCRdb processed the 5' RACE reads anew with MiXCR; each CDR3 protein has one entry. The sample lists fewer than 800,000 distinct CDR3 sequences; about 25% were seen once. Separately, the same data were catalogued under a study of T cells of mothers and their children. That investigation notes: Not a single persistent microchimeric T cell clone was detected.

This chain links TRBV4-3 with TRBJ2-5; D might be TRBD1 (6 bases). This TCR came from a boy aged 5-17 years in good health. The sample consisted of blood. The CDR3: CASSQNGQWQETQYF. The CDR3, as DNA: TGCGCCAGCAGCCAGAACGGACAGTGGCAAGAGACCCAGTACTTC.